This T cell receptor (beta chain) was observed in a study of T cells in Graves' hyperthyroidism and ophthalmopathy. As to this clonotype: No antigen is known for it.

CDR3 length: 14 residues. Looked up from germline, CDR1 is KGHDR and CDR2 is SFDVKD. The J segment lost 2 bases and the V segment lost 6 bases, leaving 3 bases of the junction unmatched. General study points: Clonotypes that were expanded in thyroid above 0.001 mostly appeared in blood too.

TCR beta CDR3 regions were amplified from RNA. TCR CDR3 regions were first amplified by RT-PCR with HTBI primers. TCRdb called the multiplex PCR reads again in MiXCR, with one record for every CDR3 protein. Here the sample spans about 350,000 distinct CDR3 sequences, approximately 13% being singletons. Material for sequencing was blood. The receptor's source is a woman between 35 and 50 years old with Graves' ophthalmopathy. The gene calls are TRBV24-1 and TRBJ1-5, with 7 positions matching TRBD1. The CDR3 DNA follows: TGTGCCACCAGTACGGGACAGCGCAATCAGCCCCAGCATTTT. Amino acid sequence: CATSTGQRNQPQHF.